This T cell receptor (beta chain) was documented in a study of blood T cell repertoires in COVID-19. CDR1 is SNHLY and CDR2 is FYNNEI in the germline V gene. The ends were cut back, 7 bases at V and 5 bases at J, with 11 bases in the middle. CDR3 size: 12 residues. The repertoire was sequenced with immunoSEQ multiplex PCR; TCRdb's copy has only in-frame clones and lacks some. In the table there are roughly 120,000 clones, about 83% of which are singletons. The TCR was taken from a human donor in a cohort sampled during active COVID-19. This chain uses TRBV2 with TRBJ2-5; the D is unclear. The sample taken for sequencing was peripheral blood. CDR3: CASTVSRETQYF. CDR3 DNA: TGTGCCAGCACGGTCTCTAGGGAGACCCAGTACTTC.